Below, 23 T cell receptor beta chains from the same sample are listed, as sequenced in a study of shared clonotypes between healthy human individuals. Measured with immunoSEQ multiplex PCR; TCRdb has only the in-frame clones, and not every one. Found here are some 800,000 clones, 85% to 95% of them singletons; the top ten hold about 25%. Terminally differentiated effector memory CD45RA+ cells were excluded from the naive CD8 cells, which were CD45RO-negative and positively selected for CCR7. The material sequenced was naive CD8+ T cells sorted from blood. The receptors were gathered from a man younger than 45 in good health.

The chain couples TRBV7-8 to TRBJ1-5; 7 bases are shared with TRBD1. J gave up 7 bases and V 2 bases, and 8 bases lay outside the gene matches. The CDR3 extends over 15 amino acids. Germline V CDR1 and CDR2: SGHVS, FQNEAQ. The chain's CDR3 is CASSLQGGAYQPQHF. CDR3 nucleotide sequence: TGTGCCAGCAGCTTACAAGGGGGCGCATACCAGCCCCAGCATTTT.

Note on this clone: The identical CDR3 is also encoded by other nucleotide sequences in the sample. The gene calls are TRBV15 and TRBJ1-5; D not certain. Germline V gives CDR1 LNHNV, CDR2 YYDKDF (reference sequence). Trimming shortened V by 3 bases and J by 4 bases, and 4 bases separated the two germline ends. The CDR3 has 12 residues. This CDR3 is CATSRDNQPQHF. The CDR3 bases are TGTGCCACCAGCAGGGATAATCAGCCCCAGCATTTT.

This rearrangement joins TRBV2 to TRBJ2-7, with TRBD2 matching 12 bases. Germline lookup yields CDR1 SNHLY and CDR2 FYNNEI. The CDR3 is 14 residues long. Losses at the gene ends were 3 bases for V and 5 bases for J; bases not matched to a gene: 2. The CDR3, as DNA: TGTGCCAGCAGTGAGACTAGCGGGAGCCACGAGCAGTACTTC. Protein: CASSETSGSHEQYF.

V and J are TRBV6-5 and TRBJ2-1; 10 bases fit TRBD2. The CDR3 has 15 amino acids. The trim removed 2 bases at V and 6 bases at J, leaving 4 bases unmatched. Germline V gene sequence: CDR1 MNHEY, CDR2 SVGAGI. CDR3 in DNA: TGTGCCAGCAGTTACGCAGCGGGAGGGCCCAATGAGCAGTTCTTC. It translates to CASSYAAGGPNEQFF.

This clone was recorded only once. CDR3 nucleotide sequence: TGCGCCAGCAGCCAAGGACAGAACCAAGAGACCCAGTACTTC. Its protein is CASSQGQNQETQYF. The V call is TRBV4-1, the J call TRBJ2-5, with D possibly being TRBD1 (5 bases). Germline V gene data show CDR1 as MGHRA and CDR2 as YSYEKL. The CDR3 is made up of 14 amino acids. Trimming took off 1 base at V and 0 bases at J, with 6 bases between the two ends.

The genes are TRBV11-2 and TRBJ2-1; tentative D call: TRBD2 (6 bases). This CDR3 is 15 amino acids long. V was trimmed by 2 bases and J by 1 base, leaving 9 bases between them. Per germline, CDR1 SGHAT and CDR2 FQNNGV. CDR3 in amino acids: CASSLSSGSYNEQFF. The CDR3 nucleotides are TGTGCCAGCAGCTTAAGTAGCGGTTCCTACAATGAGCAGTTCTTC. Complete variable domain (other parts from reference TRBV11-2 and TRBJ2-1): EAGVAQSPRYKIIEKRQSVAFWCNPISGHATLYWYQQILGQGPKLLIQFQNNGVVDDSQLPKDRFSAERLKGVDSTLKIQPAKLEDSAVYLCASSLSSGSYNEQFFGPGTRLTVL.

The chain uses TRBV2 and TRBJ1-4; the match to TRBD1 covers 8 bases. The CDR3 is 14 residues long. V gave up 8 bases and J gave up 8 bases; unmatched junction bases: 10. CDR1 and CDR2 from the germline V gene are SNHLY and FYNNEI. The CDR3 DNA sequence: TGTGCCAGCGATCAGACAGGGGCGGTCGAAAAACTGTTTTTT. Amino acid sequence: CASDQTGAVEKLFF.

The gene calls are TRBV4-1 and TRBJ2-5; perhaps TRBD1 as D (6 bases). The V end lost 4 bases, the J end lost 5 bases, and 17 bases lay between the germline ends. This CDR3 contains 15 residues. Germline V gene data show CDR1 as MGHRA and CDR2 as YSYEKL. The CDR3 DNA sequence: TGCGCCAGCAGCCTGGGACAACTCCTGGGGGAGACCCAGTACTTC. Protein sequence: CASSLGQLLGETQYF.

The chain is built from TRBV7-9 and TRBJ2-7; 9 nucleotides agree with TRBD2. The CDR3 spans 15 residues. Germline V lookup: CDR1 SEHNR, CDR2 FQNEAQ (reference sequence). Trimming cost V 5 bases and J 2 bases; bases outside gene matches: 7. CDR3 DNA: TGTGCCAGCAGCGCTCGGACTAGCGAGGCCTACGAGCAGTACTTC. It specifies CASSARTSEAYEQYF.

The chain combines TRBV7-8 with TRBJ2-3; 9 nucleotides line up with TRBD2. The germline V gene encodes CDR1 SGHVS and CDR2 FQNEAQ. The CDR3 contains 16 residues. V was pared by 2 bases and J by 5 bases, with 8 bases of the junction left unmatched. CDR3 amino acids: CASSLPLAGDRDTQYF. Written as DNA, the CDR3 is TGTGCCAGCAGCTTACCGTTAGCGGGAGACAGAGATACGCAGTATTTT.

The rearrangement joins TRBV9 to TRBJ2-1, with 10 bases lining up with TRBD2. The CDR3 runs 16 residues. Germline CDR1 is SGDLS and CDR2 is YYNGEE. Losses at the gene ends were 2 bases for V and 7 bases for J; bases not matched to a gene: 9. This CDR3 reads CASSVSAGAGGNEQFF. CDR3 bases: TGTGCCAGCAGCGTCTCAGCGGGAGCGGGAGGGAATGAGCAGTTCTTC.

The V gene is TRBV9, the J gene TRBJ2-7, with TRBD1 identical over 7 bases. This CDR3 has 15 amino acids. With V trimmed by 0 bases and J by 1 base, 4 bases remained unmatched. Per the germline V gene, CDR1 is SGDLS and CDR2 is YYNGEE. The CDR3 sequence is CASSVAPGQSYEQYF. CDR3 nucleotide sequence: TGTGCCAGCAGCGTAGCGCCGGGACAGTCCTACGAGCAGTACTTC.

The chain uses TRBV27 and TRBJ1-2; tentatively, D is TRBD1 (5 bases). Germline CDR1 reads MNHEY; CDR2 reads SMNVEV (reference sequence). Between the trimmed V and J ends, which lost 6 bases and 6 bases, there was a span of 20 bases. There are 15 residues in the CDR3. The CDR3 spells CASSDIADRGDGYTF. DNA of the CDR3: TGTGCCAGCAGCGACATAGCAGACAGAGGAGATGGCTACACCTTC.

The rearrangement links TRBV28 to TRBJ2-1; D remains ambiguous. The germline V gene encodes CDR1 MDHEN and CDR2 SYDVKM. The CDR3 length is 15 residues. Trimming stripped 5 bases from V and 6 bases from J, with 17 bases between. The CDR3 DNA sequence: TGTGCCAGCAGTAAGCTTTGGGCAGACCTCAATGAGCAGTTCTTC. Translating gives CASSKLWADLNEQFF. The full variable domain, with the rest looked up from reference TRBV28 and TRBJ2-1, is DVKVTQSSRYLVKRTGEKVFLECVQDMDHENMFWYRQDPGLGLRLIYFSYDVKMKEKGDIPEGYSVSREKKERFSLILESASTNQTSMYLCASSKLWADLNEQFFGPGTRLTVL.

This chain links TRBV6-5 with TRBJ2-1; weak D call: TRBD2 (5 bases). This CDR3 contains 16 residues. Trimming took 0 bases from V and 8 from J, leaving 17 bases between them. Germline V CDR1 and CDR2: MNHEY, SVGAGI. In DNA, the CDR3 is TGTGCCAGCAGTTACTCGAGCTGGGCCGGGATGGATGAGCAGTTCTTC. Translating it yields CASSYSSWAGMDEQFF.

V gene TRBV27 combines with J gene TRBJ1-1; D is unclear. The CDR3 has 13 residues. Trimming cost V 7 bases and J 0 bases, with 9 bases left between them. Per the germline V gene, CDR1 is MNHEY and CDR2 is SMNVEV (reference sequence). The CDR3 region is CASTNILNTEAFF. The CDR3 nucleotides read TGTGCCAGCACAAACATTCTGAACACTGAAGCTTTCTTT.

This chain connects TRBV6-1 to TRBJ2-7; TRBD2 aligns across 8 bases. The junction had 13 bases not matched to a gene; V was cut back by 6 bases and J by 6 bases. The CDR3 has 15 residues. Germline V gene data show CDR1 as MNHNS and CDR2 as SASEGT. As DNA, the CDR3 is TGTGCCAGCAGCCCTCGGGGGGGACTCCAACCCGAGCAGTACTTC. Protein product: CASSPRGGLQPEQYF.

The chain joins TRBV6-1 to TRBJ2-5, with D uncertain. There are 16 residues in the CDR3. V was cut by 0 bases and J by 5 bases, with 16 bases left in between. Looked up from germline, CDR1 is MNHNS and CDR2 is SASEGT. In nucleotides, the CDR3 is TGTGCCAGCAGTGAAGCGCATGGCAGGCTTGTGGAGACCCAGTACTTC. Protein: CASSEAHGRLVETQYF.

The chain joins TRBV5-4 to TRBJ2-7, with TRBD2 as a possible D gene (5 bases). CDR3 size: 16 residues. The germline V gene encodes CDR1 SGHNT and CDR2 YYREEE (reference sequence). V shed 0 bases and J shed 3 bases, with 16 bases lying between them. In nucleotides, the CDR3 is TGTGCCAGCAGCTTGGGTTTTGAGGGTGCAGACTACGAGCAGTACTTC. It is translated as CASSLGFEGADYEQYF.

The rearrangement uses TRBV11-2 and TRBJ2-7; 7 bases are a match to TRBD2. CDR1 SGHAT and CDR2 FQNNGV come from the germline V gene. Trimming at V came to 5 bases and at J to 3 bases, leaving 7 bases not matched to a gene. The CDR3 length is 14 residues. The CDR3 is CASSPSGNHYEQYF. CDR3 nucleotide sequence: TGTGCCAGCAGCCCTAGCGGAAATCACTACGAGCAGTACTTC.

This chain joins TRBV6-5 and TRBJ2-1, with 10 bases that match TRBD2. The CDR3 length is 15 residues. Looked up from germline, CDR1 is MNHEY and CDR2 is SVGAGI. V dropped 2 bases and J dropped 8; count of bases not matched to a gene: 6. CDR3 DNA: TGTGCCAGCAGTTACGGAGCGGGAGGGCCCTATGAGCAGTTCTTC. This sequence encodes CASSYGAGGPYEQFF.

This chain links TRBV18 with TRBJ2-7; TRBD1 or TRBD2 may be the D gene (5 bases each). The CDR3 totals 19 residues. Trimming took off 4 bases at V and 3 bases at J, with 28 bases between the two ends. CDR1 is KGHSH and CDR2 is LQKENI in the germline V gene. Here the CDR3 DNA reads TGTGCCAGCTCACGACGGAGTACCGGGACGGGAAATAGGGACTACGAGCAGTACTTC. Its protein product is CASSRRSTGTGNRDYEQYF. Based on the CDR3 plus reference TRBV18 and TRBJ2-7, the full variable domain is NAGVMQNPRHLVRRRGQEARLRCSPMKGHSHVYWYRQLPEEGLKFMVYLQKENIIDESGMPKERFSAEFPKEGPSILRIQQVVRGDSAAYFCASSRRSTGTGNRDYEQYFGPGTRLTVT.

The V gene is TRBV7-3, the J gene TRBJ2-1; 7 bases fit TRBD2. V lost 5 bases and J lost 8; bases outside the gene matches: 6. The CDR3 is 13 residues long. CDR1 is SGHTA and CDR2 is FQGTGA in the germline V gene. CDR3 amino acids: CASSDATSDEQFF. The CDR3 coding sequence is TGTGCCAGCAGCGACGCCACTAGCGATGAGCAGTTCTTC.